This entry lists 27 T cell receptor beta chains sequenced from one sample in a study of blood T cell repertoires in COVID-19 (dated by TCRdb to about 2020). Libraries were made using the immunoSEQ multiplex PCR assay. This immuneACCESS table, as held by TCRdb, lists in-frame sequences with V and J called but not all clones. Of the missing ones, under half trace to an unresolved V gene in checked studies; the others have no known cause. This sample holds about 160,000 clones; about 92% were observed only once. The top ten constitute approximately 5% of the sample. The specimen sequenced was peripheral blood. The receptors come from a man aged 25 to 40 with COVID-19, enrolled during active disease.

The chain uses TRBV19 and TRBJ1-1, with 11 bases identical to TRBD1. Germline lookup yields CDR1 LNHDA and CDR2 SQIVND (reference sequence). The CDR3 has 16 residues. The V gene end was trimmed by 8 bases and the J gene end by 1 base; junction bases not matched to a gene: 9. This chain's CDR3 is CASLGDRGDRNTEAFF. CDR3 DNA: TGTGCCAGTCTGGGGGACAGGGGGGATAGGAACACTGAAGCTTTCTTT.

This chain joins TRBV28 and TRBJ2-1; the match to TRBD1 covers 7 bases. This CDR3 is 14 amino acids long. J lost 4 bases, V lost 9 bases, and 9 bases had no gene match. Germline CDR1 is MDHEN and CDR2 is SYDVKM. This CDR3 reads CASSWDSSYNEQFF. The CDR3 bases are TGTGCCAGTTCGTGGGACAGTAGTTACAATGAGCAGTTCTTC. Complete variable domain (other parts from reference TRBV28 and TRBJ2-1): DVKVTQSSRYLVKRTGEKVFLECVQDMDHENMFWYRQDPGLGLRLIYFSYDVKMKEKGDIPEGYSVSREKKERFSLILESASTNQTSMYLCASSWDSSYNEQFFGPGTRLTVL.

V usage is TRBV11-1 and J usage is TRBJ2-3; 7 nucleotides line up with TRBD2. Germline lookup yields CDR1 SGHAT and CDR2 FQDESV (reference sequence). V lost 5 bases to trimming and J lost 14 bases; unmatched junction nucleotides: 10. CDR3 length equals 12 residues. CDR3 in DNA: TGTGCCAGCAGCCTGTGGGCGGGGGTTGCGTATTTT. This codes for CASSLWAGVAYF.

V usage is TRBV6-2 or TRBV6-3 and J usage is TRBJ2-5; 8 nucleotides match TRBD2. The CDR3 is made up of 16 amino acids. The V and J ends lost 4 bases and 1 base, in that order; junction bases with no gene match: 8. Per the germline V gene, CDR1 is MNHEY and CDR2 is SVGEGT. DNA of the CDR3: TGTGCCAGCAGTTCCGTTAGCGGGAAACGCCAAGAGACCCAGTACTTC. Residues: CASSSVSGKRQETQYF.

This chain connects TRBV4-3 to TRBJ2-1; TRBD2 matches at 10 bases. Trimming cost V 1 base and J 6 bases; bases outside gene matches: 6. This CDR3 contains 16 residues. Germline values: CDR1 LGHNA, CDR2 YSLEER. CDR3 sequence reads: CASSQAPSGGANEQFF. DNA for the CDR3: TGCGCCAGCAGCCAAGCCCCCAGCGGGGGGGCCAATGAGCAGTTCTTC.

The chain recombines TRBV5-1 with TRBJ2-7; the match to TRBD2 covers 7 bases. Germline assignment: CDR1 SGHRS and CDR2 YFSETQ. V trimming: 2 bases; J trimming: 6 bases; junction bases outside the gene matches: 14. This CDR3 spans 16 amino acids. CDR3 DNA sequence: TGCGCCAGCAGCTTCACAACCAACCGACTAGCTTCCGAGCAGTACTTC. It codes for CASSFTTNRLASEQYF.

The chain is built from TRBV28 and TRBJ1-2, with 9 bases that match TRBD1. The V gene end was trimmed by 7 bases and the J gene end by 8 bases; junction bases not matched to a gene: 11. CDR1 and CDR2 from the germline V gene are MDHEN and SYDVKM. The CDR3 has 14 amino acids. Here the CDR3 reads CASTYPGQGLGYTF. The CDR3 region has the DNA TGTGCCAGCACTTACCCGGGACAGGGTCTCGGCTACACCTTC.

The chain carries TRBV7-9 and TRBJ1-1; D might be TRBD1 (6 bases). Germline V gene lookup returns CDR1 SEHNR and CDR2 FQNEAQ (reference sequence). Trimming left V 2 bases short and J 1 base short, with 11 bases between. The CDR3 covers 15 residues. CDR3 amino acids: CASSLRTASNTEAFF. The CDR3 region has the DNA TGTGCCAGCAGCTTAAGGACAGCATCGAACACTGAAGCTTTCTTT.

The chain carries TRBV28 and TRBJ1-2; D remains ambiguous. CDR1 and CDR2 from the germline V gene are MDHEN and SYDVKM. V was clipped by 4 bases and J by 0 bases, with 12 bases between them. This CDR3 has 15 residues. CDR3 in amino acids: CASSSTGGSNYGYTF. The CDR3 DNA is TGTGCCAGCAGTTCCACCGGCGGATCTAACTATGGCTACACCTTC.

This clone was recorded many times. The CDR3 here is CASSLSDSNQPQHF. DNA for the CDR3: TGTGCCAGCAGTTTGAGTGATAGCAATCAGCCCCAGCATTTT. The V gene is TRBV27, the J gene TRBJ1-5; D gene uncertain. The CDR3 runs 14 residues. Per germline, CDR1 MNHEY and CDR2 SMNVEV (reference sequence). V was shortened by 3 bases and J by 0 bases, with 6 bases between the two germline ends.

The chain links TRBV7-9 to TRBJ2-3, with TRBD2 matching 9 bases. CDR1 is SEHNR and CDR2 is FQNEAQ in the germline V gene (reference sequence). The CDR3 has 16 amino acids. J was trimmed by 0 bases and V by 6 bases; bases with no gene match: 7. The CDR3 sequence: CASSPTLAGSTDTQYF. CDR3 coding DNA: TGTGCCAGCAGTCCCACACTAGCGGGCAGCACAGATACGCAGTATTTT.

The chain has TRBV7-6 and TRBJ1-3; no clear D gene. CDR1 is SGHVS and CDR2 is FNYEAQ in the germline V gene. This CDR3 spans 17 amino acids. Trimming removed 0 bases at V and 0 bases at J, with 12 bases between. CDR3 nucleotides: TGTGCCAGCAGCTTAGCTGGAGGGAACCCCTCTGGAAACACCATATATTTT. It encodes CASSLAGGNPSGNTIYF.

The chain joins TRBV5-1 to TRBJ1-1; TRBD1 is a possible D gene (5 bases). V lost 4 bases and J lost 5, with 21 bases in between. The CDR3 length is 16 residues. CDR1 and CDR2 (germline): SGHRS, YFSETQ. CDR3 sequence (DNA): TGCGCCAGCAGCCCACGAAGCGGGGGTGTTTGGACTGAAGCTTTCTTT. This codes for CASSPRSGGVWTEAFF. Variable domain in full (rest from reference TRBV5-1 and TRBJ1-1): KAGVTQTPRYLIKTRGQQVTLSCSPISGHRSVSWYQQTPGQGLQFLFEYFSETQRNKGNFPGRFSGRQFSNSRSEMNVSTLELGDSALYLCASSPRSGGVWTEAFFGQGTRLTVV.

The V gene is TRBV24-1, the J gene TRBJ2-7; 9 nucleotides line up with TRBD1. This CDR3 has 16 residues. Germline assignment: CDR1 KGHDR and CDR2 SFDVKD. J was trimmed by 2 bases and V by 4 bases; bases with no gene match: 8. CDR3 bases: TGTGCCACCAGTGACCCCGGGGGACAGGGCACCTACGAGCAGTACTTC. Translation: CATSDPGGQGTYEQYF.

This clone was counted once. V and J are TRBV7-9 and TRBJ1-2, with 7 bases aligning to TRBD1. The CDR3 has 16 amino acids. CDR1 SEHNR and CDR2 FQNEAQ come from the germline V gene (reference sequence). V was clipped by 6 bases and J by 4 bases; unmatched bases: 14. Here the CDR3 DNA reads TGTGCCAGCAGGCCAATTGACAGGGAGTCTACCTATGGCTACACCTTC. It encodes CASRPIDRESTYGYTF. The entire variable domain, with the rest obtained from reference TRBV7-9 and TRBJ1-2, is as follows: DTGVSQNPRHKITKRGQNVTFRCDPISEHNRLYWYRQTLGQGPEFLTYFQNEAQLEKSRLLSDRFSAERPKGSFSTLEIQRTEQGDSAMYLCASRPIDRESTYGYTFGSGTRLTVV.

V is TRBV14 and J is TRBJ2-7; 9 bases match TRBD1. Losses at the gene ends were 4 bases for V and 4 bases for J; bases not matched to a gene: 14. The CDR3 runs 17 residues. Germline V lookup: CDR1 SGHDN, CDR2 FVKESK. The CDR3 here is CASSPRDRDREFYEQYF. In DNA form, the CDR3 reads TGTGCCAGCAGCCCCCGGGACAGGGACCGAGAATTTTACGAGCAGTACTTC. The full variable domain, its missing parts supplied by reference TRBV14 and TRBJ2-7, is EAGVTQFPSHSVIEKGQTVTLRCDPISGHDNLYWYRRVMGKEIKFLLHFVKESKQDESGMPNNRFLAERTGGTYSTLKVQPAELEDSGVYFCASSPRDRDREFYEQYFGPGTRLTVT.

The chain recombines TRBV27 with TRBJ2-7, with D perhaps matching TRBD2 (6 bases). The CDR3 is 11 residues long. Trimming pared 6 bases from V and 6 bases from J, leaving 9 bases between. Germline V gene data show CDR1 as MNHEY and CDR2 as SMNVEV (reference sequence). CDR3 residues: CASREGSEQYF. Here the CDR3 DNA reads TGTGCCAGCAGGGAGGGTTCCGAGCAGTACTTC.

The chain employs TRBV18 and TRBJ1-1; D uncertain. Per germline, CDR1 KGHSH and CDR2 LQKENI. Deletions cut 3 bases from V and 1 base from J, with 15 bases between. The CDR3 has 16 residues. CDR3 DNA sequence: TGTGCCAGCTCACCCTTTTCACCTAACTCGAACACTGAAGCTTTCTTT. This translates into CASSPFSPNSNTEAFF.

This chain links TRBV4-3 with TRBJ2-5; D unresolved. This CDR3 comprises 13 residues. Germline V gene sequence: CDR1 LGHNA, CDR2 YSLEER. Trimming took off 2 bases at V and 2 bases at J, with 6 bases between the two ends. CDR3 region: CASSQNFQETQYF. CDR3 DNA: TGCGCCAGCAGCCAAAACTTTCAAGAGACCCAGTACTTC.

CDR3 region: CASSRGTGGTGELFF. The CDR3 DNA is TGTGCCAGTAGTAGGGGGACAGGGGGCACCGGGGAGCTGTTTTTT. The V and J genes are TRBV19 and TRBJ2-2, with TRBD1 matching 11 bases. CDR3 length: 15 amino acids. V gave up 4 bases and J gave up 4 bases; unmatched junction bases: 2. CDR1 is LNHDA and CDR2 is SQIVND in the germline V gene (reference sequence).

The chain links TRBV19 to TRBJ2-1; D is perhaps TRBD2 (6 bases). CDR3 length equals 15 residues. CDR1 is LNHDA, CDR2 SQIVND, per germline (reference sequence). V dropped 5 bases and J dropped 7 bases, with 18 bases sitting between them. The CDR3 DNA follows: TGTGCCAGTAGTTTGTCGGGAGTAACGGGAAATGAGCAGTTCTTC. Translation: CASSLSGVTGNEQFF. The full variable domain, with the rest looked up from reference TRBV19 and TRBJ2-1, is DGGITQSPKYLFRKEGQNVTLSCEQNLNHDAMYWYRQDPGQGLRLIYYSQIVNDFQKGDIAEGYSVSREKKESFPLTVTSAQKNPTAFYLCASSLSGVTGNEQFFGPGTRLTVL.

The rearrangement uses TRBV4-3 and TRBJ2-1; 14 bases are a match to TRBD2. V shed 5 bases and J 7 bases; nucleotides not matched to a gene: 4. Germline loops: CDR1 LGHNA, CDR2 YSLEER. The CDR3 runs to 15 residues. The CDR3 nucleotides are TGCGCCAGCAGCTTGACTAGCGGGGGGGTTAATGAGCAGTTCTTC. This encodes CASSLTSGGVNEQFF.

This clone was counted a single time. The CDR3 region has the DNA TGCGCCAGCAGCTCAGGGGATTCCTCTGGAAACACCATATATTTT. It codes for CASSSGDSSGNTIYF. The chain joins TRBV4-1 to TRBJ1-3; D possibly corresponds to TRBD1 (6 bases). Trimming left V 5 bases short and J 0 bases short, with 11 bases between. There are 15 residues in the CDR3. The V gene's germline CDR1 is MGHRA and CDR2 YSYEKL.

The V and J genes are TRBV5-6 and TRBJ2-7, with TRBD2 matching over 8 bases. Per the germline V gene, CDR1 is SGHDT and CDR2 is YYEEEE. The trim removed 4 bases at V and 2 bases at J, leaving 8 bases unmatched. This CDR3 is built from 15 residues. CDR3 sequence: CASSQFGGAAYEQYF. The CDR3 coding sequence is TGTGCCAGCAGCCAATTCGGGGGGGCAGCCTACGAGCAGTACTTC.

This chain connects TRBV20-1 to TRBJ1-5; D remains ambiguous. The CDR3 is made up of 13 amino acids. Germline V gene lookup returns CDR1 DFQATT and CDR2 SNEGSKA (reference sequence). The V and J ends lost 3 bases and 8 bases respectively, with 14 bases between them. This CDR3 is CSASPEPAEPQHF. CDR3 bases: TGCAGTGCTAGTCCGGAACCCGCGGAGCCCCAGCATTTT.

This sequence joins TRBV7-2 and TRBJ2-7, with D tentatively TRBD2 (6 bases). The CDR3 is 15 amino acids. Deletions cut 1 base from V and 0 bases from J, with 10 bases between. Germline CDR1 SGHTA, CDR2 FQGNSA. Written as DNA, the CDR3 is TGTGCCAGCAGCTTAGTTGGGGGGAGCTCCTACGAGCAGTACTTC. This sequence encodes CASSLVGGSSYEQYF. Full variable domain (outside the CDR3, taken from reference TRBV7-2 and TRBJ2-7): GAGVSQSPSNKVTEKGKDVELRCDPISGHTALYWYRQSLGQGLEFLIYFQGNSAPDKSGLPSDRFSAERTGGSVSTLTIQRTQQEDSAVYLCASSLVGGSSYEQYFGPGTRLTVT.

CDR3 DNA sequence: TGTGCCATCAGTGGGACATCCGTTGGCTATGGCTACACCTTC. Its translation is CAISGTSVGYGYTF. The chain carries TRBV10-3 and TRBJ1-2; the D gene is possibly TRBD1 (5 bases). The length of the CDR3 is 14 residues. Germline V CDR1 and CDR2: ENHRY, SYGVKD. The V gene lost 4 bases and the J gene lost 4 bases, with 13 bases spanning the gap.